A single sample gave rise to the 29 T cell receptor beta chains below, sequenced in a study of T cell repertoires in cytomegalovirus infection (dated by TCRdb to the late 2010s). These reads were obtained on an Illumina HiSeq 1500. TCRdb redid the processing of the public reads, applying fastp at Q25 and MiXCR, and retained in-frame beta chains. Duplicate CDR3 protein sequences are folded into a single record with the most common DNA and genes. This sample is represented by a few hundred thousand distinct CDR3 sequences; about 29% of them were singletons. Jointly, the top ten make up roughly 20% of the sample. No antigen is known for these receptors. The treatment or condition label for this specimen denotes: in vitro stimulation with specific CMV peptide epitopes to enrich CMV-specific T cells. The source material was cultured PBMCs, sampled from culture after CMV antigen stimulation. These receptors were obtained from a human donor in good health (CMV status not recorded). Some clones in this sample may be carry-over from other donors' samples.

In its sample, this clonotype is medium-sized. CDR3: CASSIRSRASTVNEQFF. CDR3 nucleotide sequence: TGTGCCAGCAGCATAAGGTCACGGGCTTCCACTGTAAATGAGCAGTTCTTC. V usage is TRBV7-2 and J usage is TRBJ2-1; D remains ambiguous. V lost 5 bases and J 7 bases, leaving 24 bases between the germline ends. The CDR3 runs 17 residues. Per the germline V gene, CDR1 is SGHTA and CDR2 is FQGNSA.

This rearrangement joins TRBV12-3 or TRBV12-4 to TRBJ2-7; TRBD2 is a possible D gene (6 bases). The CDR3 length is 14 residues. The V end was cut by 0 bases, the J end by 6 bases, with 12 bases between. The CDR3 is CASSLAIALAEQYF. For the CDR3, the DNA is TGTGCCAGCAGTTTAGCGATTGCACTAGCCGAGCAGTACTTC.

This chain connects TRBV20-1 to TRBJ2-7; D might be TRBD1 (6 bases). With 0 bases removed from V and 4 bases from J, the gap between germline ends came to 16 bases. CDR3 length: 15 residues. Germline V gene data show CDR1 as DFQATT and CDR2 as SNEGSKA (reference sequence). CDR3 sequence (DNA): TGCAGTGCTAGAGAAGTTGGGGGACATTCGTACGAGCAGTACTTC. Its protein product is CSAREVGGHSYEQYF.

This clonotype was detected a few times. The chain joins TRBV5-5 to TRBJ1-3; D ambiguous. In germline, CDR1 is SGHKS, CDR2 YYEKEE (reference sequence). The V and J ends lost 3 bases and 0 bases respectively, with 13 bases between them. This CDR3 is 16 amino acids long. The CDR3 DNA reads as TGTGCCAGCAGCTCCTTACGACTAAGCTCTGGAAACACCATATATTTT. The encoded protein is CASSSLRLSSGNTIYF.

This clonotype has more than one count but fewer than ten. The CDR3 DNA sequence: TGTGCCAGCAGTTCGCCCCAGAAGGTTAGCTATATCTACACCTTC. It yields the protein CASSSPQKVSYIYTF. V gene TRBV28 combines with J gene TRBJ1-2; D unclear. The CDR3 runs to 15 residues. Germline V gives CDR1 MDHEN, CDR2 SYDVKM. V lost 4 bases and J lost 10, with 22 bases in between.

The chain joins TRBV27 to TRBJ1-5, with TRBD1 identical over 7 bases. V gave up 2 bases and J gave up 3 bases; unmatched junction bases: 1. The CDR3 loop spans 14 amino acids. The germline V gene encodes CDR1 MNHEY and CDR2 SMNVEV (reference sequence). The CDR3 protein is CASSLRGHNQPQHF. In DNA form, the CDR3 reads TGTGCCAGCAGTTTAAGGGGGCACAATCAGCCCCAGCATTTT.

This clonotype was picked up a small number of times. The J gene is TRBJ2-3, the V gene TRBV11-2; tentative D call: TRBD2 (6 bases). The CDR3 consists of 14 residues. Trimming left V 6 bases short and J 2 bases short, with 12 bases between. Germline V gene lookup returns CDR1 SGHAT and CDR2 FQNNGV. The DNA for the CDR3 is TGTGCCAGCAGAATATGGACTAACACAGATACGCAGTATTTT. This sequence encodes CASRIWTNTDTQYF.

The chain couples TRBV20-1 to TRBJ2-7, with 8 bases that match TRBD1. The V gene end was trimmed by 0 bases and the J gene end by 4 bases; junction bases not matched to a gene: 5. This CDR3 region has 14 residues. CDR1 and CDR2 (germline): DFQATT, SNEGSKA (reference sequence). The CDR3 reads CSARELRGPYEQYF. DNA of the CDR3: TGCAGTGCTAGAGAGCTCAGGGGGCCGTACGAGCAGTACTTC.

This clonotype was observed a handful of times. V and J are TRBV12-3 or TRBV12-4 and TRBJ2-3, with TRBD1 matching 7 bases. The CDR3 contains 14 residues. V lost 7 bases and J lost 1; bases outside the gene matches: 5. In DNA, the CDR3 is TGTGCCAGCACCCTGACAGGGCGCACAGATACGCAGTATTTT. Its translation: CASTLTGRTDTQYF.

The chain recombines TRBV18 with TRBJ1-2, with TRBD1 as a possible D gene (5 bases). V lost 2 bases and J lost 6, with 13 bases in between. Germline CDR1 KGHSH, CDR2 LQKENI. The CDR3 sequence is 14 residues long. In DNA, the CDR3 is TGTGCCAGCTCACCAACATCCGGGGGAAATGGCTACACCTTC. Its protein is CASSPTSGGNGYTF.

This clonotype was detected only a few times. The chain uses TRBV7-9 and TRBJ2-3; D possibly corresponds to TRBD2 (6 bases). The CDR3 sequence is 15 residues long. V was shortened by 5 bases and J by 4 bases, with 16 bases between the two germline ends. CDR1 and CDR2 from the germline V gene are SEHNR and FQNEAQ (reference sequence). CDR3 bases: TGTGCCAGCAGCCGGGGGAGTGTCAGCGCAGATACGCAGTATTTT. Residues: CASSRGSVSADTQYF.

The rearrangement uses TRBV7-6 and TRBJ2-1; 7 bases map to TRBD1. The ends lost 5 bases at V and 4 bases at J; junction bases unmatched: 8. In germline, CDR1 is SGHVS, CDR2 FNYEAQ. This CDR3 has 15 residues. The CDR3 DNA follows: TGTGCCAGCAGCCCCGAACAGGGACAGTACAATGAGCAGTTCTTC. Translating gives CASSPEQGQYNEQFF.

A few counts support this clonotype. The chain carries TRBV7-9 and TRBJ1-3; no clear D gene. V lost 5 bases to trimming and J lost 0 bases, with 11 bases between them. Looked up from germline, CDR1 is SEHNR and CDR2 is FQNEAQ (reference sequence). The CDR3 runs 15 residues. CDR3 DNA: TGTGCCAGCAGCCCCCAGCGGGGCTCTGGAAACACCATATATTTT. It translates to CASSPQRGSGNTIYF.

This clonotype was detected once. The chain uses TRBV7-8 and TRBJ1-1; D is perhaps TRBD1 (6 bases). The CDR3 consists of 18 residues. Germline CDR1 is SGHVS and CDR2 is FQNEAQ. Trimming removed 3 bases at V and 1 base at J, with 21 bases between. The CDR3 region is CASSLRYGGGEGNTEAFF. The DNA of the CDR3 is TGTGCCAGCAGCTTGAGGTATGGGGGCGGAGAAGGGAACACTGAAGCTTTCTTT.

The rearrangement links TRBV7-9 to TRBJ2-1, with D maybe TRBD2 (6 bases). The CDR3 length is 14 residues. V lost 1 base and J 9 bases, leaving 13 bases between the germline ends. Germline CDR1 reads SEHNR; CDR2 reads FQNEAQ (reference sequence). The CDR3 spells CASSLEGLIGEQFF. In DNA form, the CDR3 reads TGTGCCAGCAGCTTAGAGGGACTGATTGGTGAGCAGTTCTTC.

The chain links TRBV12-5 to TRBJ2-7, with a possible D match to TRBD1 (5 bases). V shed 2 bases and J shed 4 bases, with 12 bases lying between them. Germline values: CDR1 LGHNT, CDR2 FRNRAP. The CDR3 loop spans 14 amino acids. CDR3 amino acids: CASGLPDTSYEQYF. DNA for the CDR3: TGTGCTAGTGGTTTGCCGGACACCTCTTACGAGCAGTACTTC.

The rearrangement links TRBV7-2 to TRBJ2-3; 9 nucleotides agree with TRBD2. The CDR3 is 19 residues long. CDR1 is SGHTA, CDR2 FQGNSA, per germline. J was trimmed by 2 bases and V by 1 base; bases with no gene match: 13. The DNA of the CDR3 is TGTGCCAGCAGCTTAGGGGGTCACGGAAGCGGGAGGACCACAGATACGCAGTATTTT. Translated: CASSLGGHGSGRTTDTQYF. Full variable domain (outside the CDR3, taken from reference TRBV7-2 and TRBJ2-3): GAGVSQSPSNKVTEKGKDVELRCDPISGHTALYWYRQSLGQGLEFLIYFQGNSAPDKSGLPSDRFSAERTGGSVSTLTIQRTQQEDSAVYLCASSLGGHGSGRTTDTQYFGPGTRLTVL.

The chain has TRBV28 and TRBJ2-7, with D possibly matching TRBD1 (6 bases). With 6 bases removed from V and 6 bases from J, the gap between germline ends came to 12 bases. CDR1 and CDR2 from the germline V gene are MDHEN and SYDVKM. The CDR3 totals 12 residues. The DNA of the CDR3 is TGTGCCAGCAGGGACAGTTTGAGCGAGCAGTACTTC. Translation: CASRDSLSEQYF.

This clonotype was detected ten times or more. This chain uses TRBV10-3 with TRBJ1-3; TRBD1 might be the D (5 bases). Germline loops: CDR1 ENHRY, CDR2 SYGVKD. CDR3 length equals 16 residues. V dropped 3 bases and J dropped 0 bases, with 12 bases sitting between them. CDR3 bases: TGTGCCATCAGTGAAAGGGGTCAGGACTCTGGAAACACCATATATTTT. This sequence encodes CAISERGQDSGNTIYF.

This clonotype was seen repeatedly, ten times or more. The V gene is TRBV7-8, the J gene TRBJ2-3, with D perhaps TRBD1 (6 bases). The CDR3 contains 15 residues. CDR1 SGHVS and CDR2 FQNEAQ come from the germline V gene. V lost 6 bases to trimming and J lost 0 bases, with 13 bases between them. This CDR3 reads CASRRTDVSTDTQYF. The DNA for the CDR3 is TGTGCCAGCAGGCGGACAGACGTTAGCACAGATACGCAGTATTTT.

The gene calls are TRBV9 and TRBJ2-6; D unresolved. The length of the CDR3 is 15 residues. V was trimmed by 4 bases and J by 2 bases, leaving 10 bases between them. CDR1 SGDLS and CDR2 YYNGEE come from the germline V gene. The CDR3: CASSTPVAGANVLTF. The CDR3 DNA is TGTGCCAGCAGCACCCCTGTCGCTGGGGCCAACGTCCTGACTTTC. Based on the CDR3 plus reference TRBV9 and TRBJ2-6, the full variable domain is DSGVTQTPKHLITATGQRVTLRCSPRSGDLSVYWYQQSLDQGLQFLIQYYNGEERAKGNILERFSAQQFPDLHSELNLSSLELGDSALYFCASSTPVAGANVLTFGAGSRLTVL.

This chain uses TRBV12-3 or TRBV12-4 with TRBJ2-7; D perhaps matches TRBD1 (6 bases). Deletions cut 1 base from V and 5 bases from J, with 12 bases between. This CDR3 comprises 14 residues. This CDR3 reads CASSLGYRADEQYF. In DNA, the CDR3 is TGTGCCAGCAGTTTAGGTTACAGGGCGGACGAGCAGTACTTC.

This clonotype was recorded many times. In DNA, the CDR3 is TGCGCCAGCAGCATACCGGGACAGGGGAGCTCTGGGGCCAACGTCCTGACTTTC. It specifies CASSIPGQGSSGANVLTF. This chain links TRBV5-1 with TRBJ2-6, with TRBD1 matching over 10 bases. Losses at the gene ends were 4 bases for V and 0 bases for J; bases not matched to a gene: 7. Germline V gene sequence: CDR1 SGHRS, CDR2 YFSETQ. This CDR3 has 18 residues.

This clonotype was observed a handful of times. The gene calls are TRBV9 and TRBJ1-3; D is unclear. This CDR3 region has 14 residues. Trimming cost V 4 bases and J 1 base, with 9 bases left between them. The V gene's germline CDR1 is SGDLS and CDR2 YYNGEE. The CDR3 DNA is TGTGCCAGCAGCCCATGGTCTTCTGGAAACACCATATATTTT. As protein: CASSPWSSGNTIYF.

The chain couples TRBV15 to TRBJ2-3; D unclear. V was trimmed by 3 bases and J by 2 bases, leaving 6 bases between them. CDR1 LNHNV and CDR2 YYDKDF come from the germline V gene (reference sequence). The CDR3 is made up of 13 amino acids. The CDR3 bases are TGTGCCACCAGCAGGCCCCCCACAGATACGCAGTATTTT. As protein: CATSRPPTDTQYF. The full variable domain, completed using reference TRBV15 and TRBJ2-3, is DAMVIQNPRYQVTQFGKPVTLSCSQTLNHNVMYWYQQKSSQAPKLLFHYYDKDFNNEADTPDNFQSRRPNTSFCFLDIRSPGLGDTAMYLCATSRPPTDTQYFGPGTRLTVL.

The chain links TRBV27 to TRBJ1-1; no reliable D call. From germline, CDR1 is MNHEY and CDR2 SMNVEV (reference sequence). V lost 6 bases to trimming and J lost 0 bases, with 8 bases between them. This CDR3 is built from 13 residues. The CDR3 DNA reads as TGTGCCAGCAGCTGGGGAGTGAACACTGAAGCTTTCTTT. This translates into CASSWGVNTEAFF.

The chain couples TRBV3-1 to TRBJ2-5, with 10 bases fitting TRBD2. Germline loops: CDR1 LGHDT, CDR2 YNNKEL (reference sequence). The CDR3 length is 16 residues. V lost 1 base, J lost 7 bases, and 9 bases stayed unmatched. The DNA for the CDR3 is TGTGCCAGCAGCCAAGGACTAGCGGGCCCGGGGGGGACCCAGTACTTC. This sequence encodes CASSQGLAGPGGTQYF.

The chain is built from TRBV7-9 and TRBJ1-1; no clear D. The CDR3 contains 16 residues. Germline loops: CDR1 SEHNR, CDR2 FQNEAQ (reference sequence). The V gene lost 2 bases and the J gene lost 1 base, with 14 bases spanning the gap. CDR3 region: CASSLRRFAGNTEAFF. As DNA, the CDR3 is TGTGCCAGCAGCTTAAGACGATTTGCGGGGAACACTGAAGCTTTCTTT.

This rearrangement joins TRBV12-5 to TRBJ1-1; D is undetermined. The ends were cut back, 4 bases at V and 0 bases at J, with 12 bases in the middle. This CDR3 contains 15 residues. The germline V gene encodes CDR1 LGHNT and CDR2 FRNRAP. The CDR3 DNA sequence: TGTGCTAGTGGTTCCACGCGGGGTGTGAACACTGAAGCTTTCTTT. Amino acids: CASGSTRGVNTEAFF. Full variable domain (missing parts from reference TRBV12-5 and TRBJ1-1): DARVTQTPRHKVTEMGQEVTMRCQPILGHNTVFWYRQTMMQGLELLAYFRNRAPLDDSGMPKDRFSAEMPDATLATLKIQPSEPRDSAVYFCASGSTRGVNTEAFFGQGTRLTVV.